These 18 T cell receptor beta chains came from one sample sequenced in a study of OX40 agonist ivuxolimab in advanced cancers. Sequenced by immunoSEQ multiplex PCR; TCRdb stores in-frame clones only, minus some. The sample shows more than 80,000 clones, over 75% of them seen only once. This specimen was CD4+ or CD8+ T cells sorted from blood, taken in a trial of the OX40 agonist ivuxolimab. These receptors were taken from an adult with an advanced solid tumor such as melanoma, head and neck, liver or kidney cancer.

This clone has a single count. Here the CDR3 DNA reads TGTGCCAGCAGCTTTTCCTCCCCTTACGAGCAGTACTTC. Translation: CASSFSSPYEQYF. This chain uses TRBV7-2 with TRBJ2-7, with unresolved D. Trimming took 3 bases from V and 4 from J, leaving 10 bases between them. This CDR3 is 13 amino acids long. Germline loops: CDR1 SGHTA, CDR2 FQGNSA. Complete variable domain (other parts from reference TRBV7-2 and TRBJ2-7): GAGVSQSPSNKVTEKGKDVELRCDPISGHTALYWYRQSLGQGLEFLIYFQGNSAPDKSGLPSDRFSAERTGGSVSTLTIQRTQQEDSAVYLCASSFSSPYEQYFGPGTRLTVT.

The chain uses TRBV27 and TRBJ1-2; D remains unclear. Per the germline V gene, CDR1 is MNHEY and CDR2 is SMNVEV (reference sequence). The CDR3 covers 13 residues. The V gene lost 4 bases and the J gene lost 8 bases, with 14 bases spanning the gap. The CDR3 nucleotides are TGTGCCAGCAGTTCCGGGATTGGTCGGGGCTACACCTTC. The encoded protein is CASSSGIGRGYTF.

The rearrangement links TRBV11-2 to TRBJ2-1; D may be TRBD2 (5 bases). Germline V CDR1 and CDR2: SGHAT, FQNNGV. The V end was cut by 1 base, the J end by 7 bases, with 14 bases between. The CDR3 extends over 15 amino acids. The CDR3: CASSLGSGNPNEQFF. The CDR3 coding sequence is TGTGCCAGCAGCTTAGGCTCGGGAAACCCGAATGAGCAGTTCTTC. Full variable domain (remainder filled in from reference TRBV11-2 and TRBJ2-1): EAGVAQSPRYKIIEKRQSVAFWCNPISGHATLYWYQQILGQGPKLLIQFQNNGVVDDSQLPKDRFSAERLKGVDSTLKIQPAKLEDSAVYLCASSLGSGNPNEQFFGPGTRLTVL.

The chain recombines TRBV6-1 with TRBJ2-3; tentatively, D is TRBD1 or TRBD2 (5 bases each). Germline CDR1 MNHNS, CDR2 SASEGT. The germline V and J ends were trimmed by 4 bases and 4 bases, with 12 bases remaining between them. The CDR3 extends over 14 amino acids. In nucleotides, the CDR3 is TGTGCCAGCAGTGGACGGGGCCGCCCAGATACGCAGTATTTT. It yields the protein CASSGRGRPDTQYF.

The chain employs TRBV10-1 and TRBJ2-3; no clear D gene. Deletions cut 3 bases from V and 2 bases from J, with 15 bases between. The CDR3 is made up of 16 amino acids. Germline assignment: CDR1 WNHNN and CDR2 SYGVQD (reference sequence). As DNA, the CDR3 is TGCGCCAGCAGTGAAGGGCGCGCAGGCACCACAGATACGCAGTATTTT. Translated, it gives CASSEGRAGTTDTQYF.

The CDR3 bases are TGTGCCAGCAGTGAGACAGGGAGGACTGAAGCTTTCTTT. Amino acid sequence: CASSETGRTEAFF. The chain couples TRBV25-1 to TRBJ1-1; 7 nucleotides match TRBD1. The germline gives CDR1 MGHDK, CDR2 SYGVNS. This CDR3 has 13 amino acids. The ends lost 3 bases at V and 5 bases at J; junction bases unmatched: 3. The full variable domain, with the rest looked up from reference TRBV25-1 and TRBJ1-1, is EADIYQTPRYLVIGTGKKITLECSQTMGHDKMYWYQQDPGMELHLIHYSYGVNSTEKGDLSSESTVSRIRTEHFPLTLESARPSHTSQYLCASSETGRTEAFFGQGTRLTVV.

The chain employs TRBV11-2 and TRBJ2-1; maybe TRBD1 (6 bases). This CDR3 comprises 15 residues. Germline V gene lookup returns CDR1 SGHAT and CDR2 FQNNGV. Trimming took 6 bases from V and 0 from J, leaving 12 bases between them. CDR3 protein: CASSQADSSYNEQFF. CDR3 in DNA: TGTGCCAGCAGTCAAGCGGACAGCTCCTACAATGAGCAGTTCTTC.

The chain uses TRBV28 and TRBJ2-5; the match to TRBD1 covers 9 bases. Trimming took 4 bases from V and 5 from J; bases not matched to a gene: 8. This CDR3 is 15 amino acids long. Per germline, CDR1 MDHEN and CDR2 SYDVKM. Here the CDR3 reads CASSYPGQGLETQYF. As DNA, the CDR3 is TGTGCCAGCAGTTATCCGGGACAGGGTCTGGAGACCCAGTACTTC.

This sequence joins TRBV11-3 and TRBJ1-4; possible D gene TRBD1, 5 bases. This CDR3 spans 15 amino acids. V was pared by 5 bases and J by 4 bases, with 14 bases between. Germline values: CDR1 SGHNT, CDR2 YENEEA. CDR3: CASSPSGGGNEKLFF. The CDR3 nucleotides read TGTGCCAGCAGCCCGAGCGGGGGGGGTAATGAAAAACTGTTTTTT. The complete variable domain, with remaining parts taken from reference TRBV11-3 and TRBJ1-4, reads EAGVVQSPRYKIIEKKQPVAFWCNPISGHNTLYWYLQNLGQGPELLIRYENEEAVDDSQLPKDRFSAERLKGVDSTLKIQPAELGDSAVYLCASSPSGGGNEKLFFGSGTQLSVL.

The CDR3 here is CASTMGTSNTGELFF. The CDR3 DNA reads as TGTGCCAGCACCATGGGGACTTCGAACACCGGGGAGCTGTTTTTT. The V call is TRBV27, the J call TRBJ2-2; D perhaps matches TRBD2 (6 bases). This CDR3 has 15 amino acids. CDR1 is MNHEY and CDR2 is SMNVEV in the germline V gene (reference sequence). V lost 7 bases and J lost 0, with 12 bases in between.

Only one count was recorded for this clone. CDR3 protein: CASTSRTGGGYTF. In nucleotides, the CDR3 is TGTGCCAGTACCTCCCGGACAGGGGGAGGCTACACCTTC. The chain uses TRBV19 and TRBJ1-2; 10 bases fit TRBD1. Germline CDR1 is LNHDA and CDR2 is SQIVND (reference sequence). Trimming removed 7 bases from V and 8 bases from J; junction bases left unmatched: 7. This CDR3 has 13 amino acids.

This clone has a single count. V is TRBV7-9 and J is TRBJ2-6; no definite D call. Trimming removed 2 bases from V and 3 bases from J, with 8 bases in between. Germline loops: CDR1 SEHNR, CDR2 FQNEAQ (reference sequence). The CDR3 totals 15 residues. The chain's CDR3 is CASSLPGYGANVLTF. For the CDR3, the DNA is TGTGCCAGCAGCTTACCCGGGTATGGGGCCAACGTCCTGACTTTC.

V gene TRBV6-5 combines with J gene TRBJ2-1; possible D gene TRBD1, 5 bases. Germline V gene sequence: CDR1 MNHEY, CDR2 SVGAGI. This CDR3 is 15 amino acids long. Between the trimmed V and J ends, which lost 6 bases and 4 bases, there was a span of 16 bases. CDR3 coding DNA: TGTGCCAGCAGCCCCGACAGTCAAAGGTACAATGAGCAGTTCTTC. This gives the protein CASSPDSQRYNEQFF.

The chain is built from TRBV4-3 and TRBJ2-3, with 9 bases lining up with TRBD1. Per germline, CDR1 LGHNA and CDR2 YSLEER. The CDR3 consists of 15 residues. V dropped 2 bases and J dropped 4; count of bases not matched to a gene: 4. The CDR3 bases are TGCGCCAGCAGCCAACTGGGACAGGGTGCAGATACGCAGTATTTT. Encoded protein: CASSQLGQGADTQYF.

The rearrangement links TRBV2 to TRBJ2-1, with TRBD2 matching 9 bases. CDR3 length: 15 residues. V dropped 5 bases and J dropped 0; count of bases not matched to a gene: 2. The germline CDR1 and CDR2 sequences are SNHLY and FYNNEI. In DNA, the CDR3 is TGTGCCAGCAGTCTAGCGGGAAGCTCCTACAATGAGCAGTTCTTC. The encoded protein is CASSLAGSSYNEQFF.

The chain recombines TRBV11-2 with TRBJ1-2; 8 bases are shared with TRBD1. The CDR3 spans 14 residues. V lost 0 bases, J lost 4 bases, and 1 base stayed unmatched. Germline CDR1 reads SGHAT; CDR2 reads FQNNGV. The CDR3 nucleotides read TGTGCCAGCAGCTTAGACAGGGGGCCCTATGGCTACACCTTC. It is translated as CASSLDRGPYGYTF.

The chain uses TRBV7-2 and TRBJ2-7; 11 nucleotides line up with TRBD2. Per germline, CDR1 SGHTA and CDR2 FQGNSA. V gave up 1 base and J gave up 7 bases; unmatched junction bases: 0. The CDR3 runs 13 residues. The CDR3 nucleotides are TGTGCCAGCAGCTTAGTAGCGGGAGGGGAGCAGTACTTC. Translation gives CASSLVAGGEQYF.

This chain links TRBV6-4 with TRBJ1-5; D remains unclear. Germline V gene data show CDR1 as MRHNA and CDR2 as SNTAGT. There are 15 residues in the CDR3. V shed 2 bases and J shed 5 bases, with 13 bases lying between them. CDR3 sequence: CASSDEVRRDQPQHF. CDR3 coding DNA: TGTGCCAGCAGTGACGAGGTTAGAAGGGATCAGCCCCAGCATTTT.